Each of the 22 T cell receptor beta chains below was sequenced from the same sample in a study of T-cell memory formation after mild COVID-19 (dated by TCRdb to about 2021). The library was produced with 5' RACE. For sequencing, an Illumina NovaSeq 6000 was employed. TCRdb took the public reads, trimmed them with fastp at Q25, ran MiXCR for clone calling and kept in-frame beta chains. CDR3 protein sequences are deduplicated, and each keeps its most common genes and DNA. In this sample the table shows roughly 450,000 distinct CDR3 sequences, around a sixth of which occur a single time. The top ten clones comprise 12% of the sample. Sequenced input: PBMCs or a T cell subset sorted from them (not recorded which). The receptors originated from an adult woman who had mild COVID-19 (a few samples of this study predate the infection). The sample titles of this study are shuffled in the database, so cell type and time point are left out; the donor was told from shared clones.

This clonotype has only a few counts. J is TRBJ2-1 and V is TRBV20-1, with 9 bases lining up with TRBD1. CDR1 is DFQATT and CDR2 is SNEGSKA in the germline V gene (reference sequence). The CDR3 has 13 residues. With V trimmed by 1 base and J by 6 bases, 1 base remained unmatched. As DNA, the CDR3 is TGCAGTGCTAGAGCGGACAGGGGCAATGAGCAGTTCTTC. Its protein product is CSARADRGNEQFF.

This clonotype appeared a few times. This chain uses TRBV11-2 with TRBJ2-3; TRBD2 matches 7 bases. The CDR3 is 19 amino acids. Losses at the gene ends were 1 base for V and 5 bases for J; bases not matched to a gene: 18. CDR1 and CDR2 (germline): SGHAT, FQNNGV. CDR3 DNA sequence: TGTGCCAGCAGCTTAGGGTCCCTAGCGGCGGCTCCGGTTAAAGATACGCAGTATTTT. It codes for CASSLGSLAAAPVKDTQYF.

This clonotype was seen only a few times. V usage is TRBV20-1 and J usage is TRBJ2-1; tentatively, D is TRBD2 (7 bases). From germline, CDR1 is DFQATT and CDR2 SNEGSKA (reference sequence). V gave up 6 bases and J gave up 12 bases, with 27 bases separating them. This CDR3 region has 15 residues. DNA for the CDR3: TGCAGTGCACCCTTCCGGGGGGCCCCGCTCTGGGGGCAGTTCTTC. Encoded protein: CSAPFRGAPLWGQFF.

The gene calls are TRBV24-1 and TRBJ2-3, with TRBD1 matching 7 bases. CDR1 and CDR2 from the germline V gene are KGHDR and SFDVKD. The J segment lost 2 bases and the V segment lost 7 bases, leaving 2 bases of the junction unmatched. CDR3 length equals 13 residues. The CDR3 sequence: CATRDRPTDTQYF. The CDR3 nucleotides are TGTGCCACCAGGGACAGGCCCACAGATACGCAGTATTTT.

The CDR3 nucleotides are TGTGCCAGCAGCTTTACTAGCGGGATCACAGATACGCAGTATTTT. Residues: CASSFTSGITDTQYF. The genes are TRBV7-9 and TRBJ2-3, with 10 bases matching TRBD2. Germline V gene lookup returns CDR1 SEHNR and CDR2 FQNEAQ (reference sequence). The CDR3 is 15 amino acids. J gave up 2 bases and V 3 bases, and 2 bases lay outside the gene matches.

This clonotype was recorded at least ten times. This sequence joins TRBV7-2 and TRBJ2-1; D is possibly TRBD1 or TRBD2 (5 bases each). V was cut by 4 bases and J by 12 bases, with 13 bases left in between. CDR3 length equals 12 residues. Germline CDR1 reads SGHTA; CDR2 reads FQGNSA. CDR3 nucleotides: TGTGCCAGCAGCTCCGGGACCCTGTGGCAGTTCTTC. Translating it yields CASSSGTLWQFF.

This clonotype has just a few counts. The V gene is TRBV6-5, the J gene TRBJ2-1, with TRBD1 identical over 9 bases. The V and J ends lost 8 bases and 7 bases, in that order; junction bases with no gene match: 12. The CDR3 has 15 residues. CDR1 is MNHEY, CDR2 SVGAGI, per germline. The CDR3 protein is CASGPGDRAWNEQFF. In nucleotides, the CDR3 is TGTGCCAGCGGCCCCGGGGACAGGGCCTGGAATGAGCAGTTCTTC.

This clonotype turned up a few times. The chain is built from TRBV6-5 and TRBJ2-5; D assignment may be TRBD1 or TRBD2 (5 bases each). This CDR3 has 12 residues. Trimming cost V 6 bases and J 5 bases, with 10 bases left between them. Germline assignment: CDR1 MNHEY and CDR2 SVGAGI. The CDR3 nucleotides are TGTGCCAGCAGCGATTGGGGGGAGACCCAGTACTTC. It specifies CASSDWGETQYF.

CDR3 amino acids: CASSPSTYLNTEAFF. In nucleotides, the CDR3 is TGTGCCAGCTCACCCTCGACATATTTGAACACTGAAGCTTTCTTT. The rearrangement joins TRBV18 to TRBJ1-1; no clear D gene. The CDR3 loop spans 15 amino acids. Trimming left V 3 bases short and J 0 bases short, with 11 bases between. The germline gives CDR1 KGHSH, CDR2 LQKENI.

This clonotype was observed a handful of times. The chain employs TRBV5-1 and TRBJ2-5; TRBD1 might be the D (6 bases). V was pared by 7 bases and J by 1 base, with 14 bases between. CDR1 SGHRS and CDR2 YFSETQ come from the germline V gene. The CDR3 covers 14 residues. CDR3 amino acids: CASRRQDIQETQYF. The CDR3 nucleotides are TGCGCCAGCCGGAGACAGGACATCCAAGAGACCCAGTACTTC. Filled out from reference TRBV5-1 and TRBJ2-5, the complete variable domain reads KAGVTQTPRYLIKTRGQQVTLSCSPISGHRSVSWYQQTPGQGLQFLFEYFSETQRNKGNFPGRFSGRQFSNSRSEMNVSTLELGDSALYLCASRRQDIQETQYFGPGTRLLVL.

CDR3 in DNA: TGTGCCAGCAGCCCGGGACTCGAGTCCTACGAGCAGTACTTC. Translated, it gives CASSPGLESYEQYF. This chain joins TRBV12-3 or TRBV12-4 and TRBJ2-7; D is possibly TRBD2 (6 bases). Trimming took off 6 bases at V and 1 base at J, with 13 bases between the two ends. The CDR3 is made up of 14 amino acids.

Details on this clonotype: Mismatch with germline at one junction end may stem from a read error. The V gene is TRBV20-1, the J gene TRBJ2-1; D gene uncertain. Germline assignment: CDR1 DFQATT and CDR2 SNEGSKA (reference sequence). The CDR3 is 12 residues long. The CDR3 spells CSARDLAPLMAF. DNA of the CDR3: TGCAGTGCTAGAGATCTGGCCCCCCTGATGGCCTTC.

The rearrangement uses TRBV5-6 and TRBJ2-2, with TRBD1 identical over 7 bases. Trimming cost V 4 bases and J 0 bases; bases outside gene matches: 6. CDR3 size: 16 residues. CDR1 SGHDT and CDR2 YYEEEE come from the germline V gene. The CDR3 loop reads CASSKPGTANTGELFF. The CDR3 DNA sequence: TGTGCCAGCAGCAAGCCCGGGACAGCGAACACCGGGGAGCTGTTTTTT. Filled out from reference TRBV5-6 and TRBJ2-2, the complete variable domain reads DAGVTQSPTHLIKTRGQQVTLRCSPKSGHDTVSWYQQALGQGPQFIFQYYEEEERQRGNFPDRFSGHQFPNYSSELNVNALLLGDSALYLCASSKPGTANTGELFFGEGSRLTVL.

This chain links TRBV24-1 with TRBJ1-2, with a weak D call TRBD1 (5 bases). The CDR3 spans 16 residues. V dropped 9 bases and J dropped 8 bases, with 27 bases sitting between them. Looked up from germline, CDR1 is KGHDR and CDR2 is SFDVKD. The chain's CDR3 is CATAPSGTAAGGGYTF. CDR3 nucleotides: TGTGCCACCGCCCCCAGCGGGACGGCCGCTGGAGGCGGCTACACCTTC.

This chain uses TRBV12-3 or TRBV12-4 with TRBJ2-7; 7 nucleotides align to TRBD1. J was trimmed by 1 base and V by 11 bases; bases with no gene match: 11. This CDR3 comprises 14 residues. The CDR3: CALRQAGGSYEQYF. CDR3 DNA: TGTGCCCTCCGGCAGGCAGGGGGATCCTACGAGCAGTACTTC.

This clonotype was seen a handful of times. This chain joins TRBV4-1 and TRBJ1-3; TRBD1 might be the D (5 bases). This CDR3 spans 17 amino acids. Germline V gene sequence: CDR1 MGHRA, CDR2 YSYEKL. The V end was cut by 4 bases, the J end by 4 bases, with 20 bases between. CDR3 sequence reads: CASSRQGVVLRGNTIYF. CDR3 DNA: TGCGCCAGCAGCCGGCAGGGCGTCGTTCTGAGGGGAAACACCATATATTTT.

Concerning this clonotype: The junction departs from the called germline gene at one end, perhaps through a read error. The chain carries TRBV5-1 and TRBJ2-3, with D hard to call. Germline V lookup: CDR1 SGHRS, CDR2 YFSETQ. The CDR3 sequence is 17 residues long. CDR3 sequence (DNA): TGCGACAGCAGCTTGGCCGGTTGGGAAGGGCGCACAGATACGCAGTATTTT. It encodes CDSSLAGWEGRTDTQYF.

The CDR3: CATGTIDETQYF. CDR3 DNA sequence: TGTGCTACCGGGACTATCGATGAGACCCAGTACTTC. The chain uses TRBV24-1 and TRBJ2-5; the match to TRBD2 covers 7 bases. CDR3 length equals 12 residues. The germline V gene has CDR1 KGHDR and CDR2 SFDVKD.

In its sample, this clonotype was seen a few times. The chain couples TRBV12-3 or TRBV12-4 to TRBJ1-5, with D uncertain. The CDR3 runs 13 residues. Trimming took 7 bases from V and 1 from J, leaving 8 bases between them. This CDR3 is CASKGLSNQPQHF. The DNA for the CDR3 is TGTGCCAGCAAAGGGTTAAGCAATCAGCCCCAGCATTTT.

The chain combines TRBV7-2 with TRBJ2-3; 8 bases are a match to TRBD1. In germline, CDR1 is SGHTA, CDR2 FQGNSA. The ends lost 2 bases at V and 3 bases at J; junction bases unmatched: 7. The CDR3 runs to 16 residues. CDR3 nucleotides: TGTGCCAGCAGCTTACGGCAGGGGGCCTGGACAGATACGCAGTATTTT. This codes for CASSLRQGAWTDTQYF.

This clonotype was detected only a few times. The V gene is TRBV7-9, the J gene TRBJ1-1; D unresolved. V lost 2 bases, J lost 6 bases, and 10 bases lay in between. CDR1 SEHNR and CDR2 FQNEAQ come from the germline V gene (reference sequence). The CDR3 length is 13 residues. DNA of the CDR3: TGTGCCAGCAGCTTAAGTAGTCAGGCTGAAGCTTTCTTT. Protein sequence: CASSLSSQAEAFF.

This clonotype has more than one count but fewer than ten. The V and J genes are TRBV18 and TRBJ1-1; perhaps TRBD1 as D (5 bases). Germline assignment: CDR1 KGHSH and CDR2 LQKENI. V lost 2 bases and J lost 4, with 17 bases in between. This CDR3 contains 16 residues. CDR3 coding DNA: TGTGCCAGCTCACCAGAGCGAACAGGAAGTTTCACTGAAGCTTTCTTT. Residues: CASSPERTGSFTEAFF.